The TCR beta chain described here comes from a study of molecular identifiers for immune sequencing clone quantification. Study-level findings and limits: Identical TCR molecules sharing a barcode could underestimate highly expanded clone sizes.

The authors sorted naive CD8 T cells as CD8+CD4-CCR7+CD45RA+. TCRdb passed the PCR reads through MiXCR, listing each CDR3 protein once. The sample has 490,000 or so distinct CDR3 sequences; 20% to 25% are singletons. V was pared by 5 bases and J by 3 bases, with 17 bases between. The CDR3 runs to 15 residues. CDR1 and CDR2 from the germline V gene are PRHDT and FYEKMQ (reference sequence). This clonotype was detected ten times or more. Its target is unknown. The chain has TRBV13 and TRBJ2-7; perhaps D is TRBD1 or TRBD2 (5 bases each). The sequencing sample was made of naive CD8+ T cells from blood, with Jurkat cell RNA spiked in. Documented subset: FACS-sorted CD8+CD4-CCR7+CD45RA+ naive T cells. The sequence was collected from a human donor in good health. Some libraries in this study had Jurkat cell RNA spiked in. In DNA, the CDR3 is TGTGCCAGCAGCCCCCGGGGACCTGCTGACTACGAGCAGTACTTC. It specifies CASSPRGPADYEQYF.